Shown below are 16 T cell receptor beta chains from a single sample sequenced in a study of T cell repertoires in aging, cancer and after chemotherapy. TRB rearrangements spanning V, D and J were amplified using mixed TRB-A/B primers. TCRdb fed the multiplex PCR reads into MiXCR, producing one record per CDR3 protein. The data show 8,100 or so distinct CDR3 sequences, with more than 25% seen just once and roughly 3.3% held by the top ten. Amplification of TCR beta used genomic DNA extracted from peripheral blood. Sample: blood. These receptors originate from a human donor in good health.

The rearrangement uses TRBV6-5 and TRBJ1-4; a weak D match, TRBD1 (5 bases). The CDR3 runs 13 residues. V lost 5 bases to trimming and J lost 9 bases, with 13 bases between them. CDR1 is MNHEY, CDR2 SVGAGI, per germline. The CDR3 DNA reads TGTGCCAGCAGTGAAGAGGGGATTAAAAAACTGTTTTTT. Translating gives CASSEEGIKKLFF.

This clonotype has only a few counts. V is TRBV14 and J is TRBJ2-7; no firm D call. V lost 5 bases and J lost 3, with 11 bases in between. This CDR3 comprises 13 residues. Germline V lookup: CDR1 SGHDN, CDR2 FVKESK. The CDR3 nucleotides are TGTGCCAGCAGCAGAAGGGTAAACTACGAGCAGTACTTC. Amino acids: CASSRRVNYEQYF.

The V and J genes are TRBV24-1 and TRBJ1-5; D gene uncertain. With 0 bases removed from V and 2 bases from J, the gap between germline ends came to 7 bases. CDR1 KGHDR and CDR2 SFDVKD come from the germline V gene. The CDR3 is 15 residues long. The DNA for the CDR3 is TGTGCCACCAGTGATTTGCCGACCCGCAATCAGCCCCAGCATTTT. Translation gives CATSDLPTRNQPQHF.

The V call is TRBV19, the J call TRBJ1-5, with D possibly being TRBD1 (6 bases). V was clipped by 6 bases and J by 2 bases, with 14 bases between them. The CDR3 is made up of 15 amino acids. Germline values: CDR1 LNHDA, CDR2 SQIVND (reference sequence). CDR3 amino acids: CASRQGILGNQPQHF. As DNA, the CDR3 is TGTGCCAGTAGGCAGGGGATTTTGGGCAATCAGCCCCAGCATTTT. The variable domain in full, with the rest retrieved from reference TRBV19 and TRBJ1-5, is DGGITQSPKYLFRKEGQNVTLSCEQNLNHDAMYWYRQDPGQGLRLIYYSQIVNDFQKGDIAEGYSVSREKKESFPLTVTSAQKNPTAFYLCASRQGILGNQPQHFGDGTRLSIL.

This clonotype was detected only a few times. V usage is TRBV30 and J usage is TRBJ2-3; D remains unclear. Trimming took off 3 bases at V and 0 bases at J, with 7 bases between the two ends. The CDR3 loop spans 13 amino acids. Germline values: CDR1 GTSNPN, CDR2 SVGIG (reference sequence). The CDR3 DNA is TGTGCCTGGAGCCAGCGAAGCACAGATACGCAGTATTTT. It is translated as CAWSQRSTDTQYF.

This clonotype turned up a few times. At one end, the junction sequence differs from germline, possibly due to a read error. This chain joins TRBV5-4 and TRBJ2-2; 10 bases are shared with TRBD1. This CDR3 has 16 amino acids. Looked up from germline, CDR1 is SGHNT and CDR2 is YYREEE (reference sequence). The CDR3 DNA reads TGTGCCAGCACCTTGGGGACAGGGGAAGATGCCGGGGAGCTGTTTTTT. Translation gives CASTLGTGEDAGELFF. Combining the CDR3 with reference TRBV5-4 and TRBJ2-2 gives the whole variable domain ETGVTQSPTHLIKTRGQQVTLRCSSQSGHNTVSWYQQALGQGPQFIFQYYREEENGRGNFPPRFSGLQFPNYSSELNVNALELDDSALYLCASTLGTGEDAGELFFGEGSRLTVL.

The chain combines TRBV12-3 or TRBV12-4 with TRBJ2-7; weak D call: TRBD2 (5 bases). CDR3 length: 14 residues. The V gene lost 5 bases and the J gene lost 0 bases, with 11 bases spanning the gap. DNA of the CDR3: TGTGCCAGCAGTGTCGGAGGAGGCTCCTACGAGCAGTACTTC. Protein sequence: CASSVGGGSYEQYF.

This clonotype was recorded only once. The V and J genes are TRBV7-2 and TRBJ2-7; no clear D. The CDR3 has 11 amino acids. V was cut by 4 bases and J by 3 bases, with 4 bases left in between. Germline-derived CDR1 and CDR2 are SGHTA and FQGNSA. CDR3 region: CASSSYYEQYF. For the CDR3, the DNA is TGTGCCAGCAGCTCCTACTACGAGCAGTACTTC.

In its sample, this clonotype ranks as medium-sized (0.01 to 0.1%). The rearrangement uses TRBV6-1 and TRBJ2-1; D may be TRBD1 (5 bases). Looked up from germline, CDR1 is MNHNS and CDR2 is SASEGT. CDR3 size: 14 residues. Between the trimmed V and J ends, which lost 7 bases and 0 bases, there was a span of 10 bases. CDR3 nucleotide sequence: TGTGCCAGCAAGGCTGACAGCTCCTACAATGAGCAGTTCTTC. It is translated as CASKADSSYNEQFF.

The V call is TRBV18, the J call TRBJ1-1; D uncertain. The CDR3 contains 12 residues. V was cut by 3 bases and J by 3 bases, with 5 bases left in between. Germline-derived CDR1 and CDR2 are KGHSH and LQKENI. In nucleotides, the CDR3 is TGTGCCAGCTCACCGGTGGACACTGAAGCTTTCTTT. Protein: CASSPVDTEAFF.

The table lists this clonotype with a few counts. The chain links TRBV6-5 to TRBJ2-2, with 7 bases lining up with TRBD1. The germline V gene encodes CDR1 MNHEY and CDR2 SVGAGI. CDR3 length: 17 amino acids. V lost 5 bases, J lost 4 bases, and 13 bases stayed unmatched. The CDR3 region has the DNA TGTGCCAGCAGTCGAACACCGACAGGGAGAGGCACCGGGGAGCTGTTTTTT. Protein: CASSRTPTGRGTGELFF.

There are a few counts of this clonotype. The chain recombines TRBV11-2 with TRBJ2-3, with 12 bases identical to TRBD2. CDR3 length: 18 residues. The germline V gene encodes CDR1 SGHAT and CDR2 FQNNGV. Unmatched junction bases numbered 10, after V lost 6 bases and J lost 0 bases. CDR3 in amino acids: CASSPYGLAGGSTDTQYF. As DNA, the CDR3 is TGTGCCAGCAGTCCCTACGGGCTAGCGGGAGGGAGCACAGATACGCAGTATTTT.

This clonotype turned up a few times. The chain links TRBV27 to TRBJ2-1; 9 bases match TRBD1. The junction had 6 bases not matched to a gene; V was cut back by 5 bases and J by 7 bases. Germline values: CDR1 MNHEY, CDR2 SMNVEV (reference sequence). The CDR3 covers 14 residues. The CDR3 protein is CASSPGQGWNEQFF. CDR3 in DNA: TGTGCCAGCAGTCCCGGACAGGGGTGGAATGAGCAGTTCTTC.

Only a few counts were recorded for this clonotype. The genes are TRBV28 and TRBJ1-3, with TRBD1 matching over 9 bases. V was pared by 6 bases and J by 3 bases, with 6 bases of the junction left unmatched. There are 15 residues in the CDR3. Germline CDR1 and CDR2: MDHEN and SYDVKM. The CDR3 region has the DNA TGTGCCAGCAGCCAACAGGGGGCGGGTGGAAACACCATATATTTT. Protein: CASSQQGAGGNTIYF.

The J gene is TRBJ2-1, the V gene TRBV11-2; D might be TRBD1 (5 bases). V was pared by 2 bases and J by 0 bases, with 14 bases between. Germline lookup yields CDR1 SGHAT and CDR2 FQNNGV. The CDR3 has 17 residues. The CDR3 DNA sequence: TGTGCCAGCAGCTTACGGGCTAGGACACGCTCCTACAATGAGCAGTTCTTC. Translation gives CASSLRARTRSYNEQFF. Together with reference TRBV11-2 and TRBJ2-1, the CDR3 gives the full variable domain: EAGVAQSPRYKIIEKRQSVAFWCNPISGHATLYWYQQILGQGPKLLIQFQNNGVVDDSQLPKDRFSAERLKGVDSTLKIQPAKLEDSAVYLCASSLRARTRSYNEQFFGPGTRLTVL.

CDR3 DNA: TGCAGTGCTAGCCCCGGGGATACGCAGTATTTT. It is translated as CSASPGDTQYF. The rearrangement uses TRBV20-1 and TRBJ2-3; D is unresolved. In germline, CDR1 is DFQATT, CDR2 SNEGSKA (reference sequence). The CDR3 has 11 residues. V lost 3 bases, J lost 6 bases, and 7 bases lay in between.